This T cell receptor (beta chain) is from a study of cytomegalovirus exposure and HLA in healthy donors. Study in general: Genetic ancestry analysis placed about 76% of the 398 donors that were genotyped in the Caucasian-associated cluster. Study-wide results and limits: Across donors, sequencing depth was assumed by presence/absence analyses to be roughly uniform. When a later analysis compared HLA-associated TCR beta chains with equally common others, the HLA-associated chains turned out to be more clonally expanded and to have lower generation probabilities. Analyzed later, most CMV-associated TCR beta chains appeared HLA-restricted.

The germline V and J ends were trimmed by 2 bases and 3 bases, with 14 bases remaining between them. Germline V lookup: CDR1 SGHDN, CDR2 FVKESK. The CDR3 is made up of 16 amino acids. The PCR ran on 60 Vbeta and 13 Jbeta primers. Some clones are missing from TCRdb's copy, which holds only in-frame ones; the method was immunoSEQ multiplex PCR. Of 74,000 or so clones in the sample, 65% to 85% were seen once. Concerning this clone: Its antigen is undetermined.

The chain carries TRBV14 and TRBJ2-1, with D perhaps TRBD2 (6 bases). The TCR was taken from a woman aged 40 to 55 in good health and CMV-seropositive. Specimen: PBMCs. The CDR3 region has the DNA TGTGCCAGCAGCCAACAGGGCGGCGGGATCTACAATGAGCAGTTCTTC. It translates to CASSQQGGGIYNEQFF. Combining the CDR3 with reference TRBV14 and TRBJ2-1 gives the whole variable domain EAGVTQFPSHSVIEKGQTVTLRCDPISGHDNLYWYRRVMGKEIKFLLHFVKESKQDESGMPNNRFLAERTGGTYSTLKVQPAELEDSGVYFCASSQQGGGIYNEQFFGPGTRLTVL.